The 4 T cell receptor beta chains in this list originate from one sample, sequenced in a study of blood T cell repertoires in COVID-19. Only in-frame clones appear in the TCRdb table, and some are missing; sequencing was by immunoSEQ multiplex PCR. The repertoire includes some 140,000 clones, more than 75% of them detected once, and less than 15% sits in the top ten. The specimen was peripheral blood. Every receptor here comes from an elderly man with acute or convalescent COVID-19.

In this sample, this clone turned up a few times. The J gene is TRBJ1-5, the V gene TRBV5-3; D gene ambiguous. TRBV5-3 is placed among ORFs of uncertain function. This CDR3 spans 13 amino acids. V lost 4 bases to trimming and J lost 5 bases, with 10 bases between them. Here the CDR3 reads CARSGNGDQPQHF. The CDR3 DNA reads as TGTGCCAGAAGCGGGAACGGGGATCAGCCCCAGCATTTT.

V and J are TRBV25-1 and TRBJ2-5, with 7 bases identical to TRBD1. The CDR3 contains 14 residues. Germline trimming cut 4 bases from V and 7 bases from J; bases unmatched to any gene: 9. Germline CDR1 reads MGHDK; CDR2 reads SYGVNS. The CDR3 bases are TGTGCCAGCAGTGGATACAGGGGCGCCGGGACCCAGTACTTC. This sequence encodes CASSGYRGAGTQYF.

The chain combines TRBV28 with TRBJ2-5; 9 positions agree with TRBD1. The V gene end was trimmed by 1 base and the J gene end by 4 bases; junction bases not matched to a gene: 4. This CDR3 has 15 residues. Germline V gives CDR1 MDHEN, CDR2 SYDVKM. DNA for the CDR3: TGTGCCAGCAGTTTATCGGGACAGGGCGGAGAGACCCAGTACTTC. As protein: CASSLSGQGGETQYF.

This chain uses TRBV7-9 with TRBJ2-2; perhaps TRBD1 as D (6 bases). Per germline, CDR1 SEHNR and CDR2 FQNEAQ (reference sequence). Between the trimmed V and J ends, which lost 5 bases and 4 bases, there was a span of 11 bases. CDR3 length: 14 residues. CDR3 coding DNA: TGTGCCAGCAGCACCGGACAGTTCACCGGGGAGCTGTTTTTT. Its protein is CASSTGQFTGELFF.